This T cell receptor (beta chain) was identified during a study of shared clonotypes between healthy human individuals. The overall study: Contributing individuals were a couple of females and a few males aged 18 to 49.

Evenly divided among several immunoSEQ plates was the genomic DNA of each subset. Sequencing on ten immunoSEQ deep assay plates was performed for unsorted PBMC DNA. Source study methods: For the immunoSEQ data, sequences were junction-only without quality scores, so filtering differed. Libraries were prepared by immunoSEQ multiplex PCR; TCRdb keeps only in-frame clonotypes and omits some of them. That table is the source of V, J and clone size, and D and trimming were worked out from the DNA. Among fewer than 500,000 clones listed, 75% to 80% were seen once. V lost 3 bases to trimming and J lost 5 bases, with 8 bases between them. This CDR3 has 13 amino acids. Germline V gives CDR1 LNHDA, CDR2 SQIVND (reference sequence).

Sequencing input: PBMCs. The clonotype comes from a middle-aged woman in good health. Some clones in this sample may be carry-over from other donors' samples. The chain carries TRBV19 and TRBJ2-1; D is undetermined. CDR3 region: CASSMGPNNEQFF. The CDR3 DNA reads TGTGCCAGTAGTATGGGTCCCAACAATGAGCAGTTCTTC.